One and the same sample provided the 24 T cell receptor beta chains below, sequenced in a study of T cell responses to AZD1222 COVID-19 vaccine. The method was immunoSEQ multiplex PCR; TCRdb's version includes in-frame clones alone and lacks a portion of them. Of fewer than 150,000 clones detected, 75% to 90% appear once; the ten largest clones hold 1.4% to 1.5%. The sequenced sample was peripheral blood, obtained on day 0 of AZD1222 vaccination. These receptors were taken from an adult in good health.

This rearrangement joins TRBV5-1 to TRBJ2-7, with 11 bases fitting TRBD2. The CDR3 extends over 17 amino acids. The V segment lost 1 base and the J segment 2 bases; nucleotides outside the gene matches: 8. Germline CDR1 SGHRS, CDR2 YFSETQ. The CDR3 sequence is CASSLNPSGGSPYEQYF. The CDR3, as DNA: TGCGCCAGCAGCTTGAACCCTAGCGGGGGGTCCCCCTACGAGCAGTACTTC.

The chain is built from TRBV5-4 and TRBJ2-7, with 7 bases lining up with TRBD1. Germline CDR1 and CDR2: SGHNT and YYREEE (reference sequence). This CDR3 has 13 amino acids. J gave up 3 bases and V 1 base, and 1 base lay outside the gene matches. In DNA form, the CDR3 reads TGTGCCAGCAGCTTGACAGGGGACTACGAGCAGTACTTC. It translates to CASSLTGDYEQYF.

This clone was observed a single time. The rearrangement uses TRBV6-9 and TRBJ1-5, with D uncertain. The length of the CDR3 is 16 residues. V was shortened by 7 bases and J by 0 bases, with 16 bases between the two germline ends. CDR1 is MNHGY and CDR2 is SVAAGI in the germline V gene. The CDR3 DNA reads TGTGCCAGCAAACTCGTTAGGGCTTATAGCAATCAGCCCCAGCATTTT. This sequence encodes CASKLVRAYSNQPQHF.

The chain recombines TRBV12-3 or TRBV12-4 with TRBJ1-6, with D unclear. The CDR3 totals 13 residues. Trimming cost V 6 bases and J 7 bases, with 10 bases left between them. CDR3 in DNA: TGTGCCAGCAGCACCTCCTGGAATTCACCCCTCCACTTT. Its protein product is CASSTSWNSPLHF.

The rearrangement links TRBV19 to TRBJ1-1, with D perhaps TRBD1 (5 bases). The ends were cut back, 8 bases at V and 7 bases at J, with 26 bases in the middle. CDR3 length equals 16 residues. Per germline, CDR1 LNHDA and CDR2 SQIVND (reference sequence). The CDR3 DNA is TGTGCCAGTCTCGAGGGGAGGAAAGAGGGGCGGCTTGAAGCTTTCTTT. This translates into CASLEGRKEGRLEAFF. Combining the CDR3 with reference TRBV19 and TRBJ1-1 gives the whole variable domain DGGITQSPKYLFRKEGQNVTLSCEQNLNHDAMYWYRQDPGQGLRLIYYSQIVNDFQKGDIAEGYSVSREKKESFPLTVTSAQKNPTAFYLCASLEGRKEGRLEAFFGQGTRLTVV.

The chain combines TRBV3-1 (or the pseudogene TRBV3-2) with TRBJ2-1, with D perhaps TRBD1 or TRBD2 (5 bases each). Germline V gene lookup returns CDR1 LGHDT and CDR2 YNNKEL (reference sequence). V was clipped by 4 bases and J by 9 bases, with 19 bases between them. CDR3 length: 15 amino acids. CDR3 DNA sequence: TGTGCCAGCAGCCCCGCCGGGACGGGAAATGTTGAGCAGTTCTTC. This sequence encodes CASSPAGTGNVEQFF.

CDR3 sequence (DNA): TGTGCCAGCTCACTCAGACAGGGTAGTTACGAGCAGTACTTC. This gives the protein CASSLRQGSYEQYF. This sequence joins TRBV18 and TRBJ2-7, with 7 bases lining up with TRBD1. Germline CDR1 reads KGHSH; CDR2 reads LQKENI. V lost 4 bases and J lost 4; bases outside the gene matches: 7. The CDR3 length is 14 residues. The entire variable domain, with the rest obtained from reference TRBV18 and TRBJ2-7, is as follows: NAGVMQNPRHLVRRRGQEARLRCSPMKGHSHVYWYRQLPEEGLKFMVYLQKENIIDESGMPKERFSAEFPKEGPSILRIQQVVRGDSAAYFCASSLRQGSYEQYFGPGTRLTVT.

V gene TRBV4-3 combines with J gene TRBJ2-3; tentatively, D is TRBD1 or TRBD2 (5 bases each). This CDR3 is 13 amino acids long. Per germline, CDR1 LGHNA and CDR2 YSLEER. The CDR3 is CATGTRSTDTQYF. The CDR3 DNA is TGCGCAACCGGGACCCGAAGCACAGATACGCAGTATTTT.

The rearrangement links TRBV24-1 to TRBJ2-5, with 10 bases identical to TRBD1. Trimming cost V 3 bases and J 3 bases; bases outside gene matches: 3. The CDR3 sequence is 15 residues long. CDR1 and CDR2 (germline): KGHDR, SFDVKD. CDR3: CATSDLGQGKETQYF. In DNA, the CDR3 is TGTGCCACCAGTGATCTGGGACAGGGGAAAGAGACCCAGTACTTC.

This chain joins TRBV30 and TRBJ2-7; 7 positions match TRBD1. Trimming at V came to 5 bases and at J to 6 bases, leaving 16 bases not matched to a gene. Germline loops: CDR1 GTSNPN, CDR2 SVGIG (reference sequence). This CDR3 is 15 amino acids long. The CDR3 protein is CAWAEDFGQGVEQYF. The CDR3 region has the DNA TGTGCCTGGGCCGAGGATTTTGGGCAGGGGGTCGAGCAGTACTTC. Drawing the rest from reference TRBV30 and TRBJ2-7, the complete variable domain is SQTIHQWPATLVQPVGSPLSLECTVEGTSNPNLYWYRQAAGRGLQLLFYSVGIGQISSEVPQNLSASRPQDRQFILSSKKLLLSDSGFYLCAWAEDFGQGVEQYFGPGTRLTVT.

Concerning this clone: Other DNA sequences within the sample encode an identical CDR3. J is TRBJ1-1 and V is TRBV12-3 or TRBV12-4; no reliable D call. The V end lost 2 bases, the J end lost 3 bases, and 7 bases lay between the germline ends. The CDR3 consists of 13 residues. CDR3: CASSLSPDTEAFF. The CDR3, as DNA: TGTGCCAGCAGTTTAAGTCCGGACACTGAAGCTTTCTTT.

The chain carries TRBV19 and TRBJ2-2; 9 nucleotides agree with TRBD2. Germline V gene data show CDR1 as LNHDA and CDR2 as SQIVND (reference sequence). The V gene end was trimmed by 5 bases and the J gene end by 6 bases; junction bases not matched to a gene: 10. This CDR3 contains 16 residues. CDR3 DNA: TGTGCCAGTAGTCCCCTAGGGACTAGCAACGCCGGGGAGCTGTTTTTT. It is translated as CASSPLGTSNAGELFF.

The J gene is TRBJ1-1, the V gene TRBV4-2; 8 bases match TRBD1. This CDR3 is built from 15 residues. Germline V gene lookup returns CDR1 LGHNA and CDR2 YNFKEQ. V gave up 1 base and J gave up 7 bases; unmatched junction bases: 8. The CDR3 is CASSQAADRADEAFF. Written as DNA, the CDR3 is TGTGCCAGCAGCCAAGCGGCGGACAGGGCTGATGAAGCTTTCTTT.

The gene calls are TRBV6-5 and TRBJ1-5, with 8 bases lining up with TRBD1. Germline lookup yields CDR1 MNHEY and CDR2 SVGAGI. The CDR3 totals 14 residues. The ends lost 4 bases at V and 9 bases at J; junction bases unmatched: 8. The CDR3 coding sequence is TGTGCCAGCAGTTCCTTGGACAGGGATAGGCCCCAGCATTTT. Protein product: CASSSLDRDRPQHF.

This clone appeared a single time. The CDR3 sequence is CASSLGQTNYGYTF. CDR3 nucleotides: TGTGCCAGCAGTTTGGGACAGACTAACTATGGCTACACCTTC. The rearrangement joins TRBV28 to TRBJ1-2, with 7 nucleotides matching TRBD1. The CDR3 contains 14 residues. V was clipped by 3 bases and J by 0 bases; unmatched bases: 1. Germline CDR1 reads MDHEN; CDR2 reads SYDVKM.

The CDR3 spells CASSLVAGPTYEQYF. For the CDR3, the DNA is TGCGCCAGCAGCTTGGTGGCAGGGCCTACCTACGAGCAGTACTTC. This chain uses TRBV5-1 with TRBJ2-7; perhaps TRBD1 as D (5 bases). CDR1 is SGHRS, CDR2 YFSETQ, per germline. This CDR3 is 15 amino acids long. The V end was cut by 0 bases, the J end by 2 bases, with 12 bases between.

J is TRBJ2-7 and V is TRBV7-2, with no clear D. The CDR3 spans 11 residues. Germline CDR1 and CDR2: SGHTA and FQGNSA. The germline V and J ends were trimmed by 0 bases and 6 bases, with 3 bases remaining between them. The chain's CDR3 is CASSLAPEQYF. In DNA, the CDR3 is TGTGCCAGCAGCTTAGCTCCCGAGCAGTACTTC.

The chain is built from TRBV19 and TRBJ1-5, with 7 bases aligning to TRBD1. The CDR3 consists of 13 residues. The V and J ends lost 3 bases and 7 bases, in that order; junction bases with no gene match: 3. Germline-derived CDR1 and CDR2 are LNHDA and SQIVND (reference sequence). The CDR3 protein is CASSIQGGQPQHF. The CDR3 DNA sequence: TGTGCCAGTAGTATTCAGGGGGGACAGCCCCAGCATTTT.

The genes are TRBV7-9 and TRBJ1-4, with 10 bases matching TRBD1. Germline trimming cut 5 bases from V and 0 bases from J; bases unmatched to any gene: 6. The CDR3 covers 17 residues. The germline CDR1 and CDR2 sequences are SEHNR and FQNEAQ (reference sequence). The CDR3 bases are TGTGCCAGCAGCCCGGGACAGGGGTCCCCAACTAATGAAAAACTGTTTTTT. It yields the protein CASSPGQGSPTNEKLFF.

This clone was detected once. The rearrangement joins TRBV2 to TRBJ1-1; D is ambiguous. The V gene lost 4 bases and the J gene lost 1 base, with 13 bases spanning the gap. Germline V gene sequence: CDR1 SNHLY, CDR2 FYNNEI. The CDR3 is made up of 15 amino acids. This chain's CDR3 is CASSASRTGNTEAFF. In DNA form, the CDR3 reads TGTGCCAGCAGTGCTTCTCGGACGGGGAACACTGAAGCTTTCTTT.

This chain connects TRBV3-1 (or the pseudogene TRBV3-2) to TRBJ2-1; 10 nucleotides line up with TRBD2. The CDR3 contains 15 residues. The V segment lost 4 bases and the J segment 4 bases; nucleotides outside the gene matches: 4. Per germline, CDR1 LGHDT and CDR2 YNNKEL (reference sequence). CDR3 coding DNA: TGTGCCAGCAGCCGGGGGACTAGCGCTTACAATGAGCAGTTCTTC. As protein: CASSRGTSAYNEQFF.

This chain connects TRBV5-1 to TRBJ1-2; D unresolved. This CDR3 is 13 amino acids long. Germline CDR1 SGHRS, CDR2 YFSETQ. The germline V and J ends were trimmed by 3 bases and 8 bases, with 14 bases remaining between them. DNA of the CDR3: TGCGCCAGCAGCTCCCCGGACGGGAGGGGCTACACCTTC. Translating it yields CASSSPDGRGYTF.

J is TRBJ2-1 and V is TRBV5-1, with D possibly TRBD2 on 6 matching bases. The ends were cut back, 4 bases at V and 10 bases at J, with 21 bases in the middle. This CDR3 has 15 amino acids. Germline CDR1 SGHRS, CDR2 YFSETQ. CDR3 residues: CASSPWDSAQVEQFF. For the CDR3, the DNA is TGCGCCAGCAGCCCGTGGGACTCAGCCCAAGTGGAGCAGTTCTTC. Supplemented by reference TRBV5-1 and TRBJ2-1, the full variable domain reads KAGVTQTPRYLIKTRGQQVTLSCSPISGHRSVSWYQQTPGQGLQFLFEYFSETQRNKGNFPGRFSGRQFSNSRSEMNVSTLELGDSALYLCASSPWDSAQVEQFFGPGTRLTVL.

The V gene is TRBV2, the J gene TRBJ2-1; 9 nucleotides agree with TRBD2. The CDR3 loop spans 14 amino acids. Germline trimming cut 6 bases from V and 9 bases from J; bases unmatched to any gene: 9. Germline values: CDR1 SNHLY, CDR2 FYNNEI. The CDR3 bases are TGTGCCAGCAGCCAAGGGCGGGGGGGCGTTGAGCAGTTCTTC. It specifies CASSQGRGGVEQFF.